This TCR beta chain was found in a study of radiotherapy plus CTLA-4 blockade in lung cancer. Study context: There were objective responses in 15% to 20% of patients, and more than 30% had disease control. Study findings and constraints: Blood saw expansion of tumor-derived TCR clones after radiotherapy plus ipilimumab.

Sequenced by immunoSEQ multiplex PCR; TCRdb stores in-frame clones only, minus some. The top ten hold 2.5% to 3.5% of the sample, which has about 97,000 clones, 60% to 75% seen once. Those with chemo-refractory metastatic non-small-cell lung cancer were treated with focal radiation combined with CTLA-4 blockade using ipilimumab. The CDR3 runs to 16 residues. Germline V CDR1 and CDR2: SGHRS, YFSETQ. J lost 4 bases, V lost 4 bases, and 10 bases had no gene match. This clone was observed many times. Its target is not known. This TCR derives from a human donor with non-small cell lung cancer who had a partial response to radiotherapy plus ipilimumab. Some clones in this sample may be carry-over from other donors' samples. The rearrangement links TRBV5-1 to TRBJ1-2, with 10 bases fitting TRBD1. The material sequenced was peripheral blood, taken from a patient treated with radiotherapy plus ipilimumab. As DNA, the CDR3 is TGCGCCAGCAGCGACCACCGGGACAGGGGAGTCTATGGCTACACCTTC. Protein sequence: CASSDHRDRGVYGYTF.